The present T cell receptor (beta chain) was sequenced within a study of T-cell reconstitution after alpha-beta-depleted transplantation in children. Study-wide results and limits: T-cell numbers and diversity one year post-transplant derived largely from freshly generated T cells.

The sample holds a few counts of this clonotype. The antigen is unknown. Germline V lookup: CDR1 DFQATT, CDR2 SNEGSKA (reference sequence). This CDR3 has 13 residues. Trimming cost V 4 bases and J 5 bases, with 12 bases left between them. Preparation of the TCRbeta library involved a method that used unique molecular identifiers. TCRdb redid the calling of the PCR reads with MiXCR, one entry per CDR3 protein. The data show some 350,000 distinct CDR3 sequences, 15% to 20% seen once. Sequencing was performed on PBMCs, mostly from graft donor cells, taken 360 days after TCRalphabeta/CD19-depleted stem cell transplant. The sequence derives from a male patient between 2 and 10 years old who had a stem cell transplant for acute lymphoblastic leukemia, so the T cells may come from the graft donor. V gene TRBV20-1 combines with J gene TRBJ2-1, with D possibly matching TRBD2 (7 bases). This chain's CDR3 is CSAKGEGHNEQFF. The CDR3, as DNA: TGCAGTGCTAAGGGGGAGGGCCACAATGAGCAGTTCTTC.